The rows below give T cell receptor beta chains drawn from one sample of a study of breast tumors, draining lymph nodes, adjacent tissues. From the multiplex PCR reads, TCRdb called clonotypes with MiXCR, one entry per CDR3 protein. The sample shows some 170,000 distinct CDR3 sequences, approximately 33% of them seen only once. The specimen sequenced was axillary lymph node tissue. The receptors were sampled from a female donor with breast cancer. Some clones in this sample may be carry-over from other donors' samples. Each CDR3 is given with its conserved first and last residue. Each record gives: clone size, J gene, V gene, D gene, CDR3 DNA, CDR3 protein. A D gene is named only where the DNA matches it firmly. Expanded clones are given a class, and other clones once, few, many or no size at all.

>-|TRBJ2-5|TRBV5-1|TRBD1
TGCGCCAGCAGCTCCGACAGGGGGAGGAACGAGACCCAGTACTTC
CASSSDRGRNETQYF
>many|TRBJ2-5|TRBV10-3|-
TGTGCCATCAGTGACTCTGGTTGGTACCAAGAGACCCAGTACTTC
CAISDSGWYQETQYF
>many|TRBJ1-5|TRBV7-6|-
TGTGCCAGCAGCGAATACAGGGATCAGCCCCAGCATTTT
CASSEYRDQPQHF
>many|TRBJ1-2|TRBV5-1|-
TGCGCCAGCAGCTTGTCCCAGGTTAACTATGGCTACACCTTC
CASSLSQVNYGYTF
>many|TRBJ1-6|TRBV12-3/TRBV12-4|TRBD1
TGTGCCAGCAGTCCTCCGACAGGGGGAGGTTCACCCCTCCACTTT
CASSPPTGGGSPLHF
>few|TRBJ1-3|TRBV6-6|TRBD1
TGTGCCAGCAGTCACCCGCTCGGACAGGGGTCTGGAAACACCATATATTTT
CASSHPLGQGSGNTIYF
>many|TRBJ1-6|TRBV6-5|TRBD1
TGTGCCAGCAGTTACTCGATAACAGGGGAAAGGTCCTTT
CASSYSITGERSF
>many|TRBJ1-2|TRBV15|-
TGTGCCACCAGCAGAGCGGGGGAAGCTGGAGGCTACACCTTC
CATSRAGEAGGYTF
>-|TRBJ1-4|TRBV2|-
TGTGCCAGCAGTGAAAAACTGTTTTTT
CASSEKLFF
>many|TRBJ2-7|TRBV3-1|TRBD1
TGTGCCAGCAGCCTACAGGGGGAGCAGTACTTC
CASSLQGEQYF
>many|TRBJ2-2|TRBV7-7|-
TGTGCTAGCAGCTTAGCAGGAGGGGGGAACACCGGGGAGCTGTTTTTT
CASSLAGGGNTGELFF
>-|TRBJ1-4|TRBV20-1|-
TGCAGTGCCGAAGCGGCGGAACCAAATGAAAAACTGTTTTTT
CSAEAAEPNEKLFF
>many|TRBJ2-1|TRBV19|TRBD1
TGTGCCAGTAGGGTGGCAGGGGGAACCTACAATGAGCAGTTCTTC
CASRVAGGTYNEQFF
>few|TRBJ1-3|TRBV6-6|-
TGTGCCAGCAGCCAAACTAGCAGGGATGACTCTGGAAACACCATATATTTT
CASSQTSRDDSGNTIYF
>many|TRBJ2-7|TRBV3-1|-
TGTGCCAGCAGCCAAGCCGGGAACTACGAGCAGTACTTC
CASSQAGNYEQYF
>many|TRBJ2-7|TRBV27|-
TGTGCCAGCAGTTTCTGGGGGCGTGAGCAGTACTTC
CASSFWGREQYF
>many|TRBJ2-7|TRBV27|-
TGTGCCAGCAGTTTTACGGGTTTAGGGTCCTACGAGCAGTACTTC
CASSFTGLGSYEQYF
>-|TRBJ1-1|TRBV11-2|-
TGTGCCAGCATCCGGGACTCTATTGGGGGCACTGAAGCTTTCTTT
CASIRDSIGGTEAFF
>many|TRBJ2-7|TRBV14|TRBD1
TGTGCCAGCAGCCAAGATCCCCGGACAGGGGAAAATAATATCTACGAGCAGTACTTC
CASSQDPRTGENNIYEQYF
>many|TRBJ1-5|TRBV19|-
TGTGCCAGTAGTATCGACATCCCCCAGCCCCAGCATTTT
CASSIDIPQPQHF
>many|TRBJ1-5|TRBV6-1|-
TGTGCCAGCAGCGCCGCGCATAGCAATCAGCCCCAGCATTTT
CASSAAHSNQPQHF
>-|TRBJ1-2|TRBV2|-
TGTGCCAGCACTACCGGGGGAGGTGGCTACACCTTC
CASTTGGGGYTF
>many|TRBJ1-2|TRBV29-1|-
TGCAGCGTTGAAGACCGGCGGGGCTACACCTTC
CSVEDRRGYTF
>many|TRBJ2-7|TRBV5-1|TRBD1
TGCGCCAGCAGTTTGGGACAGCAGCAGTACTTC
CASSLGQQQYF
>once|TRBJ2-2|TRBV20-1|-
TGCAGTGCTAGGGTCAGGGGCGGGGAGCTGTTTTTT
CSARVRGGELFF
>-|TRBJ2-1|TRBV28|-
TGTGCTAGCAGGGTAGGGCCGAAAACGTACAATGAGCAGTTCTTC
CASRVGPKTYNEQFF
>many|TRBJ2-7|TRBV9|TRBD2
TGTGCCAGCAGTGTGGGCGGGGGGACGGCTTCGGGGAAGCAGTACTTC
CASSVGGGTASGKQYF
>many|TRBJ2-2|TRBV24-1|-
TGTGCCACCAGTGATGACGCCATCTCCACCGGGGAGCTGTTTTTT
CATSDDAISTGELFF
>many|TRBJ2-7|TRBV10-2|TRBD1
TGCGCCAGCGGCAACAGGGGTACCCCCTACGAGCAGTACTTC
CASGNRGTPYEQYF
>-|TRBJ2-1|TRBV20-1|TRBD2
TGCAGTGCTACCGCCGGGACTAGCGGGAGGTCCATTACTCACAACAATGAGCAGTTCTTC
CSATAGTSGRSITHNNEQFF
>many|TRBJ1-2|TRBV28|-
TGTGCCAGCAGTTCGAACTATGGCTACACCTTC
CASSSNYGYTF
>many|TRBJ1-3|TRBV30|-
TGTGCCTGGAGTAGGACAGTCTCTGGAAACACCATATATTTT
CAWSRTVSGNTIYF
>-|TRBJ1-5|TRBV10-2|-
TGCGCCAGCAGTGAGGGACAGTTCAATCAGCCCCAGCATTTT
CASSEGQFNQPQHF
>many|TRBJ1-3|TRBV7-9|-
TGTGCCAGCAGCCCACCCATGGGAAGCACCATATATTTT
CASSPPMGSTIYF
>few|TRBJ1-1|TRBV19|-
TGTGCCAGTAGTATAGATCACAGGACTACGAACACTGAAGCTTTCTTT
CASSIDHRTTNTEAFF
>many|TRBJ2-7|TRBV19|TRBD1
TGTGCCAGTAGTATGAGGGACAGCTCCAACTCCTACGAGCAGTACTTC
CASSMRDSSNSYEQYF
>many|TRBJ2-2|TRBV7-8|TRBD1
TGTGCCAGCAGCTTTCAGGGGGCGAAGACCGGGGAGCTGTTTTTT
CASSFQGAKTGELFF
>many|TRBJ1-2|TRBV10-1|-
TGCGCCAGCAGCCCAGGACCGGGAGCTGGCTACACCTTC
CASSPGPGAGYTF
>many|TRBJ2-1|TRBV10-3|-
TGTGCCATCAGTCGCGAGGCGAATGAGCAGTTCTTC
CAISREANEQFF
>-|TRBJ1-1|TRBV3-1|TRBD1
TGTGCCAGCAGCCACGCGACAGGGTACACTGAAGCTTTCTTT
CASSHATGYTEAFF
>-|TRBJ1-6|TRBV25-1|TRBD1
TGTGCCAGCAGTGACAGGGGGGGCAGGTCACCCCTCCACTTT
CASSDRGGRSPLHF
>many|TRBJ2-3|TRBV6-5|TRBD2
TGTGCCAGCAGCAGGGGACTAGCGGGGTCGGGTACGCAGTATTTT
CASSRGLAGSGTQYF
>few|TRBJ2-7|TRBV29-1|TRBD1
TGCAGCGTTGAAGACGCGGGACAGGCTAGCTACGAGCAGTACTTC
CSVEDAGQASYEQYF
>many|TRBJ2-5|TRBV5-6|TRBD1
TGTGCCAGCAGCGGACAGGCCCGAGAAACCCAGTACTTC
CASSGQARETQYF
>many|TRBJ1-2|TRBV6-5|-
TGTGCCAGCAGAATGGGGGGCAAGACCTATGGCTACACCTTC
CASRMGGKTYGYTF
>many|TRBJ1-4|TRBV20-1|-
TGCAGTGCTAGACAGCGCCCGAATGAAAAACTGTTTTTT
CSARQRPNEKLFF
>many|TRBJ1-2|TRBV6-5|TRBD1
TGTGCCAGCAGCCCAACGGGACAGGGAAGCTATGGCTACACCTTC
CASSPTGQGSYGYTF
>many|TRBJ1-4|TRBV5-6|-
TGTGCCAGCAGCTTGGTTCGACAGGCCCAAAATGAAAAACTGTTTTTT
CASSLVRQAQNEKLFF
>medium-sized|TRBJ2-1|TRBV6-5|TRBD2
TGTGCCAGCAGCCATACTATCCGACTAGCGGGGAACAATGAGCAGTTCTTC
CASSHTIRLAGNNEQFF
>many|TRBJ1-3|TRBV11-2|-
TGTGCCAGCAGCTTAGGTGGAGGCGCATCCTCTGGAAACACCATATATTTT
CASSLGGGASSGNTIYF
>-|TRBJ2-2|TRBV6-4|-
TGTGCCAGCAGTGACGTGCTGTTGAATACCGGGGAGCTGTTTTTT
CASSDVLLNTGELFF
>-|TRBJ2-7|TRBV7-9|-
TGTGCCAGCAGCTTGGTAGCGATCGAGCAGTACTTC
CASSLVAIEQYF
>many|TRBJ2-7|TRBV6-2/TRBV6-3|-
TGTGCCAGCAGTTACCTGGGACCGACATACGAGCAGTACTTC
CASSYLGPTYEQYF
>many|TRBJ2-3|TRBV24-1|TRBD2
TGTGCCTCCCAAGAGCGGGGGGAAACAGATACGCAGTATTTT
CASQERGETDTQYF
>-|TRBJ1-5|TRBV5-5|-
TGTGCCAGCAGACCAGGGGAGTATCAGCCCCAGCATTTT
CASRPGEYQPQHF
>many|TRBJ2-1|TRBV7-2|-
TGTGCCAGCAGCCCCCAGACAGCTTACAATGAGCAGTTCTTC
CASSPQTAYNEQFF